Sequencing of this T cell receptor beta chain was carried out in a study of T-cell memory formation after mild COVID-19. Points from the study as a whole: There was no confirmation that second-wave clones peaking on day 37 were SARS-CoV-2 specific.

Details on this clonotype: Its specificity is not known.

TCRdb analysed the 5' RACE reads with MiXCR anew, one entry per CDR3 protein. The table lists some 150,000 distinct CDR3 sequences, 15% to 20% of them singletons. V dropped 5 bases and J dropped 0 bases, with 7 bases sitting between them. Germline V gene data show CDR1 as GTSNPN and CDR2 as SVGIG (reference sequence). The CDR3 extends over 12 amino acids. Sequencing used PBMCs or a T cell subset sorted from them (not recorded which). The clonotype comes from an adult woman who had mild COVID-19 (a few samples of this study predate the infection). Cell type and time point are not known. The gene calls are TRBV30 and TRBJ2-5, with D perhaps matching TRBD1 or TRBD2 (5 bases each). The CDR3 nucleotides read TGTGCCTGGGGGGGTTACCAAGAGACCCAGTACTTC. Translated: CAWGGYQETQYF.